This TCR beta chain stems from a study of cytomegalovirus exposure and HLA in healthy donors. The PCR was carried out with 60 Vbeta primers and 13 Jbeta primers. Some clones are missing from TCRdb's copy, which holds only in-frame ones; the method was immunoSEQ multiplex PCR. The data contain under 150,000 clones, about 63% of them singletons. Regarding this clone: Its specificity is not known.

Broader study findings: Rare TCR sequences predominated, though certain public TCRs were found in many donors. It was assumed in the presence/absence analyses that sequencing depth was roughly uniform across donors.

In nominal health when sampled, donors likely had unrecorded immune exposures nonetheless. Germline-derived CDR1 and CDR2 are SNHLY and FYNNEI. This CDR3 contains 16 residues. With 6 bases clipped from V and 1 base from J, the junction kept 9 bases outside the gene matches. The rearrangement links TRBV2 to TRBJ1-5; 7 bases are a match to TRBD1. This TCR derives from a man between 25 and 39 years old in good health and CMV-seropositive. The specimen was PBMCs. The CDR3 is CASRSGRGLSNQPQHF. The CDR3 nucleotides read TGTGCCAGCAGATCGGGCAGGGGGTTAAGCAATCAGCCCCAGCATTTT.